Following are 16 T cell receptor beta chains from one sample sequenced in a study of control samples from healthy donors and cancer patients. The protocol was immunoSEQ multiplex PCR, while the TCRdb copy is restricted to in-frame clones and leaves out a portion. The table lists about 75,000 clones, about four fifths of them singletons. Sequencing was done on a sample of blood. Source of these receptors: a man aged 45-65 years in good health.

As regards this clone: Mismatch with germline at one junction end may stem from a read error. The DNA of the CDR3 is TGCGCCAGCAGCCAAGAAGTTAGAGACACCCACCCGGCCTTC. This encodes CASSQEVRDTHPAF. The V and J genes are TRBV4-1 and TRBJ1-2; D is unclear. Per the germline V gene, CDR1 is MGHRA and CDR2 is YSYEKL. This CDR3 spans 14 amino acids.

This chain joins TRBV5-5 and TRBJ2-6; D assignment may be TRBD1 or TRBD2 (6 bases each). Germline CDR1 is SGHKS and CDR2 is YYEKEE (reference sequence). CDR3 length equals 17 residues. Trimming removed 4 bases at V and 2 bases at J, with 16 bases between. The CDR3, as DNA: TGTGCCAGCAGCCCTATAGGGGGACTCCCTGGGGCCAACGTCCTGACTTTC. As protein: CASSPIGGLPGANVLTF.

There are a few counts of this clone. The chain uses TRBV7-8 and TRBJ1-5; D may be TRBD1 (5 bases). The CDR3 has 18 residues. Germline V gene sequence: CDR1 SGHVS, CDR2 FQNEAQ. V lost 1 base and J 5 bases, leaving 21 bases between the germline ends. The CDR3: CASSLVGTRQGAYQPQHF. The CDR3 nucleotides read TGTGCCAGCAGCTTAGTGGGCACTCGGCAGGGCGCCTATCAGCCCCAGCATTTT.

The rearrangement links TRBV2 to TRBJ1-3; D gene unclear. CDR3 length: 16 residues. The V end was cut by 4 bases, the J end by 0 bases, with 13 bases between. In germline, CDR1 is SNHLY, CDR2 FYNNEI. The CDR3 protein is CASSAGPISSGNTIYF. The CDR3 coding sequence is TGTGCCAGCAGTGCGGGCCCCATCAGCTCTGGAAACACCATATATTTT. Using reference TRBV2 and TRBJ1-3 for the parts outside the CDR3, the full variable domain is EPEVTQTPSHQVTQMGQEVILRCVPISNHLYFYWYRQILGQKVEFLVSFYNNEISEKSEIFDDQFSVERPDGSNFTLKIRSTKLEDSAMYFCASSAGPISSGNTIYFGEGSWLTVV.

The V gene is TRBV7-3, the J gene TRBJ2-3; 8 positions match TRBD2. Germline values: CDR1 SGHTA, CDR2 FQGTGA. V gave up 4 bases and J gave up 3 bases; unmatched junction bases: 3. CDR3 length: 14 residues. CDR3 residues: CASSSSGGTDTQYF. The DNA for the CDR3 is TGTGCCAGCAGCTCCTCGGGAGGGACAGATACGCAGTATTTT.

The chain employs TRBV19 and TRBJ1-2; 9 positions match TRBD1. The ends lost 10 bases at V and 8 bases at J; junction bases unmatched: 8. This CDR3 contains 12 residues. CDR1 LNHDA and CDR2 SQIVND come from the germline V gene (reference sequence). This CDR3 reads CATHRTGEGYTF. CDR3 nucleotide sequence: TGTGCCACCCATCGGACAGGGGAGGGCTACACCTTC.

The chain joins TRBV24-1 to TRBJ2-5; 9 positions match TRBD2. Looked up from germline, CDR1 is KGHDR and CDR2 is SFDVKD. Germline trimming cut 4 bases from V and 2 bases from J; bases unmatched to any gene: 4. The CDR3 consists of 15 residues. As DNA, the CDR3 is TGTGCCACCAGTGAAGCGGGGGGTTATCAAGAGACCCAGTACTTC. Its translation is CATSEAGGYQETQYF.

CDR3 in amino acids: CASSPGGTGLLTLHF. CDR3 sequence (DNA): TGTGCCAGCAGTCCTGGCGGGACAGGGCTTCTAACCCTCCACTTT. The gene calls are TRBV2 and TRBJ1-6, with 9 nucleotides matching TRBD1. Germline-derived CDR1 and CDR2 are SNHLY and FYNNEI. V shed 5 bases and J 14 bases; nucleotides not matched to a gene: 13. This CDR3 is built from 15 residues.

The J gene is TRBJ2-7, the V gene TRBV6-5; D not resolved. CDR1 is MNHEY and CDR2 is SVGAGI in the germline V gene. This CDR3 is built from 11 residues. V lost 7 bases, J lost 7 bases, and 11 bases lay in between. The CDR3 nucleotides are TGTGCCAGCACGAACGGCCGAGAGCAGTACTTC. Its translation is CASTNGREQYF.

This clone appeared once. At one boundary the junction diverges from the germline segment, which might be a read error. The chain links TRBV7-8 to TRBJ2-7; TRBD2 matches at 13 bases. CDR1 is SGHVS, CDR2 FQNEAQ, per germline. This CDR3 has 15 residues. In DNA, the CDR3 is TGTGCCAGCAGCCCCGGACTAGCGGGGGCTGGGGACTCGGGCTTC. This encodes CASSPGLAGAGDSGF.

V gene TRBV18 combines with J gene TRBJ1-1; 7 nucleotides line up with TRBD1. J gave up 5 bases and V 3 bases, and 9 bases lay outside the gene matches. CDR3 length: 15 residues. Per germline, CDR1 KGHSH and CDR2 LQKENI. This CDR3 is CASSPVGQEGTEAFF. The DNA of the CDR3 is TGTGCCAGCTCACCCGTTGGACAGGAGGGGACTGAAGCTTTCTTT.

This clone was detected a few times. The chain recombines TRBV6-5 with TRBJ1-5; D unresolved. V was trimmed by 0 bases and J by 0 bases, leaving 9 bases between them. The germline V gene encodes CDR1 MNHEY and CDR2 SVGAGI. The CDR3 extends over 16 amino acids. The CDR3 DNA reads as TGTGCCAGCAGTTACTCGGCCGGGTTTAGCAATCAGCCCCAGCATTTT. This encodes CASSYSAGFSNQPQHF.

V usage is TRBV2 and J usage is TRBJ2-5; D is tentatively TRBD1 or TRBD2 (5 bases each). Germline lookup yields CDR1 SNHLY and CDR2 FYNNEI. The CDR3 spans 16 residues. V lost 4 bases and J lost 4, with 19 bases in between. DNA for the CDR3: TGTGCCAGCAGTGGCTTCGGGACCCCCCTGGGAGAGACCCAGTACTTC. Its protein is CASSGFGTPLGETQYF.

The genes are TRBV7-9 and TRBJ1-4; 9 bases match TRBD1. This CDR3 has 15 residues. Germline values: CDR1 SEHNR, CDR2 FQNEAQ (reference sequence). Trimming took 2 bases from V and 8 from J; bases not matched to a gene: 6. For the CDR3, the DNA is TGTGCCAGCAGCTTACCCCGGGACAGGGCAGAAAAACTGTTTTTT. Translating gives CASSLPRDRAEKLFF.

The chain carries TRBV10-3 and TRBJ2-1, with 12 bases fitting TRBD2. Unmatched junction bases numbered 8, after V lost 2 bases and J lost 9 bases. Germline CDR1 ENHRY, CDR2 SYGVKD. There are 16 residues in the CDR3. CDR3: CAISEPGLAGASEQFF. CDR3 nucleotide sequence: TGTGCCATCAGTGAGCCGGGACTAGCGGGCGCGAGTGAGCAGTTCTTC.

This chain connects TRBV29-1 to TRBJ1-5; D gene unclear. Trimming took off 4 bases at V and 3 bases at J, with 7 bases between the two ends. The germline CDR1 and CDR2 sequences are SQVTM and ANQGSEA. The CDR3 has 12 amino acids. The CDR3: CSVGADNQPQHF. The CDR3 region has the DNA TGCAGCGTTGGGGCAGACAATCAGCCCCAGCATTTT.